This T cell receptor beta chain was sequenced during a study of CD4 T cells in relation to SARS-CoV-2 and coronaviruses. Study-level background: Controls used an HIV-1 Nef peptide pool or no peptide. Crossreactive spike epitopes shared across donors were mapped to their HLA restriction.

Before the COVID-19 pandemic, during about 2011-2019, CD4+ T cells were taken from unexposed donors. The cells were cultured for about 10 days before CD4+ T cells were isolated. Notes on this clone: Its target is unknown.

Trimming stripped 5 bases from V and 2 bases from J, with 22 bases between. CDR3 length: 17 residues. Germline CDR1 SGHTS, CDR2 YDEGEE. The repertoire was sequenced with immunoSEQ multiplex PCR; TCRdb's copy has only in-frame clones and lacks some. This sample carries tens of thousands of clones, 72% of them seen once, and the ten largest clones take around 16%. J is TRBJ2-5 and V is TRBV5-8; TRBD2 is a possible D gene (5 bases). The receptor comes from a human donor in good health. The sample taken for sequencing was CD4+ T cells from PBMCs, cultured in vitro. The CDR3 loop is CASRRTAPLTLQETQYF. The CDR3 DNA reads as TGTGCCAGCAGACGGACTGCCCCCTTAACCTTACAAGAGACCCAGTACTTC. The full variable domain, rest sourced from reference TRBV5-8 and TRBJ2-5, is EAGVTQSPTHLIKTRGQQATLRCSPISGHTSVYWYQQALGLGLQFLLWYDEGEERNRGNFPPRFSGRQFPNYSSELNVNALELEDSALYLCASRRTAPLTLQETQYFGPGTRLLVL.